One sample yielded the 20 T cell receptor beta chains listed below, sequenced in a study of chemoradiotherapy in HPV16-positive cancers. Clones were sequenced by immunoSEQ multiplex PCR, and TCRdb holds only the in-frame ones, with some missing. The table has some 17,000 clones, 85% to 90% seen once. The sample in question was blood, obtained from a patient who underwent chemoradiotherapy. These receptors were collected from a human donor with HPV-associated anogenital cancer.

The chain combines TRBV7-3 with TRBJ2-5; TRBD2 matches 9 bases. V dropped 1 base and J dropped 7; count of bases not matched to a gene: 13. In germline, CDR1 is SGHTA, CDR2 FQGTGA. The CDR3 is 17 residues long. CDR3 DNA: TGTGCCAGCAGCTTAAGTCTAGCGGGGAACTCACATGGGACCCAGTACTTC. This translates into CASSLSLAGNSHGTQYF.

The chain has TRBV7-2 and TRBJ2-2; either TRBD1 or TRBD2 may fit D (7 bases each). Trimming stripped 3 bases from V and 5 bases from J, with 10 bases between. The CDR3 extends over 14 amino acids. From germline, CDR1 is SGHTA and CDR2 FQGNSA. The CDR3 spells CASSFQGGTGELFF. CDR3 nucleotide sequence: TGTGCCAGCAGCTTCCAGGGGGGGACCGGGGAGCTGTTTTTT.

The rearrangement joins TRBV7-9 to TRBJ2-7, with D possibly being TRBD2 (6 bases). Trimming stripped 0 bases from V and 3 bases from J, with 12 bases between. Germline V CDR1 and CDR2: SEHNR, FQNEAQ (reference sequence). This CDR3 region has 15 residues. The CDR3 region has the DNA TGTGCCAGCAGCTTAGCGCCTCCGGGGGACTACGAGCAGTACTTC. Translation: CASSLAPPGDYEQYF.

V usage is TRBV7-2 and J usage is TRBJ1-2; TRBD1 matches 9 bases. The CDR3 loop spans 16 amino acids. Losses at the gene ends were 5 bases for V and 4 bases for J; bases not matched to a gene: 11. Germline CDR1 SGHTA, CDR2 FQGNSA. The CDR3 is CASSLRNPGQGYGYTF. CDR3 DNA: TGTGCCAGCAGCCTAAGAAATCCGGGACAGGGCTATGGCTACACCTTC.

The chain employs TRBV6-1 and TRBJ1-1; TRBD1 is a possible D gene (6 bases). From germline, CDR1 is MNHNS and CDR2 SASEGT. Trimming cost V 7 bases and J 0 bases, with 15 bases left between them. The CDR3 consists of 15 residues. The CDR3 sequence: CASTSVWGLNTEAFF. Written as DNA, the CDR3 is TGTGCCAGCACCAGTGTATGGGGGCTGAACACTGAAGCTTTCTTT.

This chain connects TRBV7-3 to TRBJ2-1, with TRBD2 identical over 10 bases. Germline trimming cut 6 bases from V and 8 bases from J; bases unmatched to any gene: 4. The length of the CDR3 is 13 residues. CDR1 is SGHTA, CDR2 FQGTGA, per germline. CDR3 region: CASRRGLADEQFF. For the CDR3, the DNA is TGTGCCAGCAGGCGTGGACTAGCGGATGAGCAGTTCTTC. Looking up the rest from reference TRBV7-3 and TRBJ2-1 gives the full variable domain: GAGVSQTPSNKVTEKGKYVELRCDPISGHTALYWYRQSLGQGPEFLIYFQGTGAADDSGLPNDRFFAVRPEGSVSTLKIQRTERGDSAVYLCASRRGLADEQFFGPGTRLTVL.

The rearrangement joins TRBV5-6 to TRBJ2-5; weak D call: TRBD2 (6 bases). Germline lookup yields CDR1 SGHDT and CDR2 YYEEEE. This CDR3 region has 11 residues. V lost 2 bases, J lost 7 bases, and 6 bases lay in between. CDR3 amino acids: CASSFSGTQYF. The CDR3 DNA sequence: TGTGCCAGCAGCTTTAGCGGGACCCAGTACTTC.

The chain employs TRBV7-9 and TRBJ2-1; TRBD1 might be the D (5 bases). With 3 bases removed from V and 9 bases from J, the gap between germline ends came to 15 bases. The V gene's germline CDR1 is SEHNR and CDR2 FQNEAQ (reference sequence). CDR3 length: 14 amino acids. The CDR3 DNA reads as TGTGCCAGCAGCTTGTACTTGTCTCAGGGTGAGCAGTTCTTC. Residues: CASSLYLSQGEQFF.

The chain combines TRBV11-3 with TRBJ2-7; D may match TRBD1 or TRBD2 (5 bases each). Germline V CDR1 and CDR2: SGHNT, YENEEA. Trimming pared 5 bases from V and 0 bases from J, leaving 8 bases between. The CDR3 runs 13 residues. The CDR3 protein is CASSAGTSYEQYF. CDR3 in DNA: TGTGCCAGCAGCGCCGGGACCTCCTACGAGCAGTACTTC.

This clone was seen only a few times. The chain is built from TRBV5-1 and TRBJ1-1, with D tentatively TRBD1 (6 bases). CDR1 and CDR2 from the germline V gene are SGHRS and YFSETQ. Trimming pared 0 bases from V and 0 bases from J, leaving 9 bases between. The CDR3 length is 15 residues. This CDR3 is CASSLGGTLNTEAFF. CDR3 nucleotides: TGCGCCAGCAGCTTGGGCGGGACATTGAACACTGAAGCTTTCTTT.

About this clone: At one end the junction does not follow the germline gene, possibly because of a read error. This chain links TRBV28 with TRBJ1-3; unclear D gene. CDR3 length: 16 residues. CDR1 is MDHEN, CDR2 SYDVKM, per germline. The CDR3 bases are TGTGCCAACAGTCTGCCCCGAGGGCTTAATGGAAACACCATATATTTT. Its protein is CANSLPRGLNGNTIYF.

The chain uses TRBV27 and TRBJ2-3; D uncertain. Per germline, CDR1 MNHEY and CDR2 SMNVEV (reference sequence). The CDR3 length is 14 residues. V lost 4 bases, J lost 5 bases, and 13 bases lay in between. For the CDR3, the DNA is TGTGCCAGCAGTTCCCGCCCCGTGCGAGATACGCAGTATTTT. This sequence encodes CASSSRPVRDTQYF.

The CDR3 spells CASSLRTGQRNQPQHF. The CDR3 DNA is TGTGCCAGCAGCCTCCGGACAGGACAGAGGAATCAGCCCCAGCATTTT. This chain links TRBV7-2 with TRBJ1-5; 7 nucleotides agree with TRBD1. Germline CDR1 SGHTA, CDR2 FQGNSA. The J segment lost 4 bases and the V segment lost 5 bases, leaving 11 bases of the junction unmatched. The CDR3 has 16 amino acids.

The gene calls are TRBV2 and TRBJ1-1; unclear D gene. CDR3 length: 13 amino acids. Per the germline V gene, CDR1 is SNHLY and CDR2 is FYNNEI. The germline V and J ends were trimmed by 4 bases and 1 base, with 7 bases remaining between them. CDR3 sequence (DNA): TGTGCCAGCAGTGGGAGGCAGAACACTGAAGCTTTCTTT. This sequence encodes CASSGRQNTEAFF.

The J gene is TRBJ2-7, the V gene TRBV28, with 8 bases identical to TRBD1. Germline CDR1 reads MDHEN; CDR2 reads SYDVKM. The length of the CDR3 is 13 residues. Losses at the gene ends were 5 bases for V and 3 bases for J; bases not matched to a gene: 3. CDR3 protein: CASSNGQGYEQYF. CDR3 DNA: TGTGCCAGCAGTAACGGACAGGGCTACGAGCAGTACTTC.

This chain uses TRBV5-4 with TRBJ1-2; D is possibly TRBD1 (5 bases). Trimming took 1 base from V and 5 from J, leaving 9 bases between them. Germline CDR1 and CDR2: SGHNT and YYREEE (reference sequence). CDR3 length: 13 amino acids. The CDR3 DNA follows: TGTGCCAGCAGCTTGAACGGGGGATATGGCTACACCTTC. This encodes CASSLNGGYGYTF.

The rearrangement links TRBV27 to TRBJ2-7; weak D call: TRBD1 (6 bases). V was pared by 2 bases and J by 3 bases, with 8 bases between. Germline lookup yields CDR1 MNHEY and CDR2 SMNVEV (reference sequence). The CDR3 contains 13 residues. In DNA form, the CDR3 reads TGTGCCAGCAGTTTAACAGGGAACTACGAGCAGTACTTC. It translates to CASSLTGNYEQYF.

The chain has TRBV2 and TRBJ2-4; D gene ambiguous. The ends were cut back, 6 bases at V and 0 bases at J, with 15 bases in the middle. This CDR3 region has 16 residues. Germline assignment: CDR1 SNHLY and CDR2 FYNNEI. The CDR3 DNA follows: TGTGCCAGCAGCGACCCTGGGTTCGGAGCCAAAAACATTCAGTACTTC. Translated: CASSDPGFGAKNIQYF. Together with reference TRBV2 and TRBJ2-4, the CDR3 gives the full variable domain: EPEVTQTPSHQVTQMGQEVILRCVPISNHLYFYWYRQILGQKVEFLVSFYNNEISEKSEIFDDQFSVERPDGSNFTLKIRSTKLEDSAMYFCASSDPGFGAKNIQYFGAGTRLSVL.

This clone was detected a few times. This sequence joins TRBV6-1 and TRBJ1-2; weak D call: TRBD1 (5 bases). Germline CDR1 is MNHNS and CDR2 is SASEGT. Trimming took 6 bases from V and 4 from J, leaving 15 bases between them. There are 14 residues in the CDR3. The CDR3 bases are TGTGCCAGCAGGAGGGACGGGGGAGGCTATGGCTACACCTTC. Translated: CASRRDGGGYGYTF.

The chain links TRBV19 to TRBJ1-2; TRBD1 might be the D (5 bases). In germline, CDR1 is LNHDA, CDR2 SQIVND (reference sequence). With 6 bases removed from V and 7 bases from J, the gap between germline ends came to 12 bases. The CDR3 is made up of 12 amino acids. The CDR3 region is CASRQGWGGYTF. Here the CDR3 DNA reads TGTGCCAGTAGGCAGGGTTGGGGTGGCTACACCTTC.